This entry is about one T cell receptor beta chain. Its cognate antigen is unknown. This specimen comes from a study of cytotoxic CD8 clonotypes in ibrutinib-treated CLL. Study-wide results and caveats: A rise in clonality was seen at ibrutinib response, and a fall back toward baseline was seen at progression.

Measured with immunoSEQ multiplex PCR; TCRdb has only the in-frame clones, and not every one. The sample shows 70,000 to 80,000 clones, 80% of them seen only once. Germline V gene sequence: CDR1 SNHLY, CDR2 FYNNEI. CDR3 length: 15 residues. V lost 4 bases to trimming and J lost 0 bases, with 13 bases between them. The chain couples TRBV2 to TRBJ2-7; D is tentatively TRBD1 or TRBD2 (5 bases each). The sample here was PBMCs, taken at disease progression, from a patient treated with ibrutinib. The sequence was collected from a human donor with chronic lymphocytic leukemia. The CDR3 protein is CASSGGPTFSYEQYF. The CDR3 nucleotides read TGTGCCAGCAGTGGGGGACCGACTTTCTCCTACGAGCAGTACTTC.